This record looks at one T cell receptor (beta chain) sequence and its context. Its antigen is unknown. No qualities accompany the bases; no much larger clone lies one base away. The data were obtained in a study of memory CD4+ T cells and cytomegalovirus serostatus (dated by TCRdb to 2018 to 2020). Regarding the research as a whole: The cohort included roughly 33 healthy adults from Belgium, of whom 9 were CMV seropositive and approximately 24 were CMV seronegative. To replicate a published TCR-based CMV serostatus classifier, the study sequenced CD4+ memory TCRbeta repertoires from a Belgian cohort whose cytomegalovirus serostatus was known. Summary of the overall study and its limitations: Of around 160 previously reported CMV-associated TCRbeta sequences, approximately 70 appeared in the CD4+ memory repertoires, each in one to five individuals. A median bootstrapped AUC of almost 0.96 with a 95% CI of 0.76-1.00 was achieved on the Belgian cohort by the original-framework classifier. Only CD4+CD45RO+ memory cells were sequenced, in contrast to the original study, which included naive and memory CD4+ and CD8+ populations. For predicting CMV serostatus, the median bootstrapped AUC was 0.95 using the original framework and roughly 0.91 using a US-trained random forest. The results were read as suggesting that the CMV-associated TCR signature is, for the most part, present in the CD4+ memory repertoire.

The Quick-DNA Microprep Kit was used to extract genomic DNA from the sorted cells. Amplification of TCRbeta DNA was done with the immunoSEQ hsTCRbeta kit, following the protocol from the manufacturer. TCRbeta libraries were sequenced on an Illumina MiSeq instrument. The authors' pipeline ran thus. Once out-of-frame sequences had been removed, 2,204,828 distinct TCRbeta sequences were left, which works out to an average of about 66,813 per individual. Each individual was scored by the count of 150 to 200 previously reported CMV-associated TCRbeta sequences and the total productive distinct TCRbeta count. A beta-binomial model was reimplemented in Python, and scikit-learn random forests with default parameters were trained on data from the US cohort. Classifier performance on the Belgian cohort was reported as the median AUC with percentile confidence intervals calculated over 10,000 bootstrap iterations. TCRdb carries this immuneACCESS record with in-frame sequences only. Its versions omit some clonotypes, under half of them owing to an unresolved V gene in the studies checked, with the rest unexplained. V, J and clone size derive from that table, while D and trimming were established from the DNA sequence. The sample records under 45,000 clones, roughly three quarters of which are singletons. Roughly 0.5% of the sample lies in the top ten.

Single viable CD3+CD4+CD8-CD45RO+ cells were sorted as memory CD4+ T cells on a FACSAria II. To determine CMV serostatus, a Roche Elecsys assay was used that detects serum IgG against CMV pp150, pp28, p38 and p52. After the samples were thawed, total CD4+ T cells were enriched through positive selection using CD4 magnetic microbeads. The samples came from a different study that was designed specifically to examine the CD4+ T cell memory repertoire. Peripheral blood mononuclear cells were isolated and cryopreserved according to standard operating procedures, and serum was stored at -80 degrees C. Staining used CD3-PerCP (BW264/56), CD4-APC (RPA-T4), CD45RO-PE (UCHT1) and CD8-Pacific Orange (3B5) antibodies, with Sytox blue excluding non-viable cells. As encoded in the germline V gene, CDR1 is ENHRY while CDR2 is SYGVKD. Trimming at the junction amounts to 3 bases on V and 0 bases on J, and the germline ends lie 19 bases apart. The CDR3 numbers 18 residues from cysteine through phenylalanine. Of all the DNA, just the CDR3 is kept, 54 bases in frame from base 1.

The V and J genes are TRBV10-3 and TRBJ2-3; a confident D gene designation cannot be given. The source is an adult in good health and CMV-seronegative. The sample taken for sequencing was memory CD4+ T cells from blood. CDR3 region: CAISDNPFSETSTDTQYF. The nucleotide sequence reads TGTGCCATCAGTGATAATCCCTTTTCGGAAACTAGCACAGATACGCAGTATTTT.